These 26 T cell receptor beta chains were sequenced from one sample in a study of blood T cell repertoires in COVID-19. Method: immunoSEQ multiplex PCR; TCRdb's copy keeps in-frame clones and lacks some. The sample lists roughly 360,000 clones; roughly 90% were seen once. Sequencing was carried out using PBMCs or T cells enriched from blood (not recorded which). The receptors come from a woman in her 30s with acute COVID-19.

The chain carries TRBV3-1 (or the pseudogene TRBV3-2) and TRBJ1-6; possible D gene TRBD1, 5 bases. The CDR3 covers 14 residues. The germline V gene has CDR1 LGHDT and CDR2 YNNKEL (reference sequence). The V and J ends lost 3 bases and 6 bases respectively, with 9 bases between them. The CDR3 nucleotides are TGTGCCAGCAGCCAGGGGGGGTCTAATTCACCCCTCCACTTT. This gives the protein CASSQGGSNSPLHF.

This clone appeared a few times. The chain is built from TRBV7-2 and TRBJ2-1; tentative D call: TRBD2 (7 bases). V lost 1 base and J lost 6, with 13 bases in between. The CDR3 is 15 amino acids. CDR1 is SGHTA and CDR2 is FQGNSA in the germline V gene. Written as DNA, the CDR3 is TGTGCCAGCAGCTTAGTAGGAGGGGGGGCCAATGAGCAGTTCTTC. It is translated as CASSLVGGGANEQFF. Complete variable domain (other parts from reference TRBV7-2 and TRBJ2-1): GAGVSQSPSNKVTEKGKDVELRCDPISGHTALYWYRQSLGQGLEFLIYFQGNSAPDKSGLPSDRFSAERTGGSVSTLTIQRTQQEDSAVYLCASSLVGGGANEQFFGPGTRLTVL.

The genes are TRBV19 and TRBJ1-2; TRBD1 matches 8 bases. V gave up 5 bases and J gave up 8 bases; unmatched junction bases: 7. This CDR3 contains 13 residues. CDR1 and CDR2 (germline): LNHDA, SQIVND (reference sequence). CDR3 DNA sequence: TGTGCCAGTAGTCCGGACAGGGTCCACGGCTACACCTTC. Protein sequence: CASSPDRVHGYTF.

The chain employs TRBV11-2 and TRBJ1-2; 7 nucleotides match TRBD1. CDR3 length: 14 amino acids. CDR1 SGHAT and CDR2 FQNNGV come from the germline V gene. V shed 2 bases and J 14 bases; nucleotides not matched to a gene: 14. The CDR3 nucleotides are TGTGCCAGCAGCTTATCCGGGCAGGGGGTAGTATGGACCTTC. As protein: CASSLSGQGVVWTF.

The rearrangement uses TRBV9 and TRBJ2-1; a weak D match, TRBD2 (5 bases). Trimming stripped 0 bases from V and 5 bases from J, with 12 bases between. CDR3 length: 15 amino acids. Germline values: CDR1 SGDLS, CDR2 YYNGEE. The CDR3 region has the DNA TGTGCCAGCAGCGTAGTTAGCGCTCATCACAATGAGCAGTTCTTC. As protein: CASSVVSAHHNEQFF.

CDR3 nucleotides: TGTGCCAGCAGCGTAACGCCCGCGGGACAGGCCAACACCTTC. It encodes CASSVTPAGQANTF. The chain couples TRBV9 to TRBJ1-2; TRBD1 matches at 8 bases. The germline CDR1 and CDR2 sequences are SGDLS and YYNGEE. The CDR3 is made up of 14 amino acids. The trim removed 1 base at V and 12 bases at J, leaving 11 bases unmatched. Full variable domain (remainder filled in from reference TRBV9 and TRBJ1-2): DSGVTQTPKHLITATGQRVTLRCSPRSGDLSVYWYQQSLDQGLQFLIQYYNGEERAKGNILERFSAQQFPDLHSELNLSSLELGDSALYFCASSVTPAGQANTFGSGTRLTVV.

V usage is TRBV6-5 and J usage is TRBJ1-4, with D possibly TRBD1 on 6 matching bases. The CDR3 extends over 15 amino acids. Trimming cost V 0 bases and J 8 bases, with 13 bases left between them. Germline loops: CDR1 MNHEY, CDR2 SVGAGI. The CDR3 spells CASSYSVGAGEKLFF. The CDR3 bases are TGTGCCAGCAGTTACTCGGTGGGGGCAGGAGAAAAACTGTTTTTT.

The chain couples TRBV2 to TRBJ1-1; D is unclear. Trimming cost V 6 bases and J 1 base, with 9 bases left between them. Germline loops: CDR1 SNHLY, CDR2 FYNNEI. This CDR3 region has 13 residues. CDR3 sequence reads: CASSESGNTEAFF. The DNA of the CDR3 is TGTGCCAGCAGCGAATCAGGGAACACTGAAGCTTTCTTT.

J is TRBJ1-1 and V is TRBV2; TRBD1 matches 7 bases. Germline V lookup: CDR1 SNHLY, CDR2 FYNNEI. J lost 1 base, V lost 8 bases, and 4 bases had no gene match. This CDR3 spans 13 amino acids. The CDR3 is CASVDRANTEAFF. Written as DNA, the CDR3 is TGTGCCAGCGTCGACAGGGCGAACACTGAAGCTTTCTTT.

The V gene is TRBV7-3, the J gene TRBJ2-3; 12 bases match TRBD2. The CDR3 runs 16 residues. Germline CDR1 is SGHTA and CDR2 is FQGTGA. V was pared by 5 bases and J by 6 bases, with 9 bases of the junction left unmatched. The CDR3 here is CASSVNSGTSGDTQYF. The CDR3 DNA is TGTGCCAGCAGCGTAAACTCCGGGACTAGCGGGGATACGCAGTATTTT.

This clone was counted a few times. The V gene is TRBV20-1, the J gene TRBJ1-6, with a possible D match to TRBD1 (6 bases). The CDR3 loop spans 14 amino acids. The V and J ends lost 3 bases and 6 bases respectively, with 12 bases between them. Germline V gene data show CDR1 as DFQATT and CDR2 as SNEGSKA (reference sequence). CDR3 amino acids: CSASGGLGNSPLHF. In nucleotides, the CDR3 is TGCAGTGCTAGTGGGGGGCTGGGTAATTCACCCCTCCACTTT.

This chain joins TRBV5-5 and TRBJ2-6; D gene unclear. Germline assignment: CDR1 SGHKS and CDR2 YYEKEE (reference sequence). This CDR3 region has 14 residues. Trimming removed 4 bases from V and 4 bases from J, with 9 bases in between. The CDR3 nucleotides read TGTGCCAGCAGCACAAACGTGGGGGCCAACGTCCTGACTTTC. This codes for CASSTNVGANVLTF.

J is TRBJ1-5 and V is TRBV6-2 or TRBV6-3; D uncertain. The CDR3 has 15 residues. The germline V gene has CDR1 MNHEY and CDR2 SVGEGT. Trimming shortened V by 2 bases and J by 2 bases, and 10 bases separated the two germline ends. CDR3 sequence reads: CASSYVQSRNQPQHF. The CDR3 bases are TGTGCCAGCAGTTACGTTCAGTCCCGCAATCAGCCCCAGCATTTT.

The CDR3 sequence: CASSVRLGAGISYNEQFF. CDR3 in DNA: TGTGCCAGCAGTGTACGTCTGGGCGCGGGGATTTCCTACAATGAGCAGTTCTTC. The chain uses TRBV2 and TRBJ2-1; D is perhaps TRBD2 (6 bases). The ends were cut back, 4 bases at V and 1 base at J, with 20 bases in the middle. The CDR3 consists of 18 residues. Germline CDR1 and CDR2: SNHLY and FYNNEI.

The chain uses TRBV7-2 and TRBJ2-7, with 7 bases lining up with TRBD1. Germline V gene sequence: CDR1 SGHTA, CDR2 FQGNSA. Losses at the gene ends were 3 bases for V and 2 bases for J; bases not matched to a gene: 13. This CDR3 has 17 amino acids. CDR3 coding DNA: TGTGCCAGCAGCTTTAAGGGGGCCACGGGCTATACCTACGAGCAGTACTTC. Translated: CASSFKGATGYTYEQYF.

Worth noting for this clone: The junction does not match germline at one end; this may be a read error. The CDR3 loop is CASSFPIGTGMIF. Written as DNA, the CDR3 is TGTGCCAGCAGCTTTCCCATCGGGACAGGGATGATCTTC. This sequence joins TRBV7-8 and TRBJ2-1; 9 bases line up with TRBD1. The CDR3 has 13 residues. CDR1 SGHVS and CDR2 FQNEAQ come from the germline V gene.

This clone has just one count. This chain joins TRBV3-1 (or the pseudogene TRBV3-2) and TRBJ1-2, with 7 bases that match TRBD1. The germline gives CDR1 LGHDT, CDR2 YNNKEL (reference sequence). The CDR3 runs to 13 residues. With V trimmed by 3 bases and J by 6 bases, 4 bases remained unmatched. This CDR3 reads CASSHVGQDGYTF. CDR3 nucleotide sequence: TGTGCCAGCAGCCACGTAGGACAGGATGGCTACACCTTC.

CDR3 bases: TGTGCTAGTGGTTTGGGCACCCAGACAGGATTAGCCAAAAACATTCAGTACTTC. Its translation: CASGLGTQTGLAKNIQYF. The chain uses TRBV12-5 and TRBJ2-4; D possibly corresponds to TRBD1 (6 bases). CDR3 length: 18 amino acids. Trimming removed 1 base from V and 0 bases from J, with 16 bases in between. From germline, CDR1 is LGHNT and CDR2 FRNRAP.

The chain has TRBV6-1 and TRBJ2-1, with 9 positions matching TRBD2. The germline V gene has CDR1 MNHNS and CDR2 SASEGT. With 5 bases clipped from V and 10 bases from J, the junction kept 9 bases outside the gene matches. This CDR3 contains 14 residues. CDR3 protein: CASSSSQTSGEQFF. CDR3 coding DNA: TGTGCCAGCAGTTCTTCCCAGACTAGCGGAGAGCAGTTCTTC.

This chain joins TRBV5-1 and TRBJ2-7, with D possibly matching TRBD1 (5 bases). Trimming took off 5 bases at V and 1 base at J, with 10 bases between the two ends. The CDR3 contains 13 residues. CDR1 SGHRS and CDR2 YFSETQ come from the germline V gene. Here the CDR3 reads CASRGAVSYEQYF. For the CDR3, the DNA is TGCGCCAGCAGAGGGGCGGTATCCTACGAGCAGTACTTC. The full variable domain, completed using reference TRBV5-1 and TRBJ2-7, is KAGVTQTPRYLIKTRGQQVTLSCSPISGHRSVSWYQQTPGQGLQFLFEYFSETQRNKGNFPGRFSGRQFSNSRSEMNVSTLELGDSALYLCASRGAVSYEQYFGPGTRLTVT.

This clone was detected once. V gene TRBV7-9 combines with J gene TRBJ2-1; D gene uncertain. The CDR3 spans 16 residues. Trimming removed 4 bases from V and 2 bases from J, with 15 bases in between. Germline CDR1 is SEHNR and CDR2 is FQNEAQ (reference sequence). The CDR3 is CASSSMSGSTYNEQFF. CDR3 DNA sequence: TGTGCCAGCAGCTCGATGTCCGGGTCTACCTACAATGAGCAGTTCTTC. Supplemented by reference TRBV7-9 and TRBJ2-1, the full variable domain reads DTGVSQNPRHKITKRGQNVTFRCDPISEHNRLYWYRQTLGQGPEFLTYFQNEAQLEKSRLLSDRFSAERPKGSFSTLEIQRTEQGDSAMYLCASSSMSGSTYNEQFFGPGTRLTVL.

This rearrangement joins TRBV6-5 to TRBJ1-4, with D tentatively TRBD1 (5 bases). With 0 bases removed from V and 8 bases from J, the gap between germline ends came to 13 bases. The CDR3 consists of 15 residues. Germline V CDR1 and CDR2: MNHEY, SVGAGI. The CDR3 region is CASSYSFDSWEKLFF. CDR3 coding DNA: TGTGCCAGCAGTTACTCCTTCGACAGTTGGGAAAAACTGTTTTTT.

The chain couples TRBV7-8 to TRBJ1-2; 7 positions agree with TRBD1. Germline V gene data show CDR1 as SGHVS and CDR2 as FQNEAQ. Germline trimming cut 2 bases from V and 6 bases from J; bases unmatched to any gene: 9. This CDR3 comprises 15 residues. The CDR3 DNA is TGTGCCAGCAGCTTATTCAAAGAGGGGACAGATGGCTACACCTTC. Residues: CASSLFKEGTDGYTF.

This clone was observed a few times. The rearrangement joins TRBV2 to TRBJ2-3; 8 bases line up with TRBD2. V shed 2 bases, J shed 1 base, and the junction held 2 bases outside the gene matches. Germline values: CDR1 SNHLY, CDR2 FYNNEI. This CDR3 region has 15 residues. The CDR3 region is CASSERRGGTDTQYF. The CDR3 nucleotides are TGTGCCAGCAGTGAACGGCGGGGGGGCACAGATACGCAGTATTTT.

The chain couples TRBV6-5 to TRBJ2-2; D remains unclear. Looked up from germline, CDR1 is MNHEY and CDR2 is SVGAGI. V shed 0 bases and J shed 0 bases, with 5 bases lying between them. The CDR3 contains 15 residues. The CDR3 protein is CASSYSPSNTGELFF. In DNA, the CDR3 is TGTGCCAGCAGTTACTCCCCGTCGAACACCGGGGAGCTGTTTTTT.

This chain links TRBV5-5 with TRBJ1-4; no definite D call. This CDR3 region has 15 residues. Per germline, CDR1 SGHKS and CDR2 YYEKEE (reference sequence). V gave up 0 bases and J gave up 5 bases, with 11 bases separating them. CDR3 loop: CASSLESELNEKLFF. CDR3 DNA: TGTGCCAGCAGCTTGGAGTCTGAACTAAATGAAAAACTGTTTTTT.